Below are 27 T cell receptor beta chains sequenced from a single sample in a study of CD8 T cells in Susac syndrome (dated by TCRdb to between 2018 and 2021). The library was prepared using the immunoSEQ multiplex PCR assay. RNA was extracted using the RNeasy kit, and roughly 0.5 to 1 microgram was reverse transcribed with random hexamers. TCRdb reworked the public reads: Q25 trimming with fastp, MiXCR clone assembly, productive beta chains retained. Each CDR3 protein appears once, grouped with its most common genes and DNA. A total of some 200,000 distinct CDR3 sequences appear in this sample, under 97% of them only once. The ten top clones hold 0.075% to 0.1% of the sample. The sequencing input was CD4+ T cells from PBMCs. The origin of the receptors is a human donor with Susac syndrome.

V and J are TRBV9 and TRBJ2-3, with 11 positions matching TRBD2. The germline V gene encodes CDR1 SGDLS and CDR2 YYNGEE. V shed 0 bases, J shed 3 bases, and the junction held 0 bases outside the gene matches. The CDR3 extends over 15 amino acids. Written as DNA, the CDR3 is TGTGCCAGCAGCGTAGTAGCGGGGGGGACAGATACGCAGTATTTT. This gives the protein CASSVVAGGTDTQYF.

The V call is TRBV30, the J call TRBJ2-3; 7 bases align to TRBD1. The CDR3 has 14 amino acids. The germline V gene encodes CDR1 GTSNPN and CDR2 SVGIG (reference sequence). With V trimmed by 1 base and J by 5 bases, 6 bases remained unmatched. CDR3 loop: CAWSEGGAIDTQYF. The CDR3 nucleotides read TGTGCCTGGAGTGAAGGGGGCGCAATAGATACGCAGTATTTT.

This chain connects TRBV4-1 to TRBJ2-5; TRBD2 aligns across 7 bases. This CDR3 is built from 16 residues. Germline values: CDR1 MGHRA, CDR2 YSYEKL. Trimming cost V 0 bases and J 3 bases; bases outside gene matches: 7. This CDR3 reads CASSQDSRAGEETQYF. As DNA, the CDR3 is TGCGCCAGCAGCCAAGACTCTCGGGCGGGGGAAGAGACCCAGTACTTC.

The chain links TRBV29-1 to TRBJ2-7; 7 nucleotides match TRBD1. V lost 4 bases to trimming and J lost 6 bases; unmatched junction nucleotides: 9. Germline loops: CDR1 SQVTM, CDR2 ANQGSEA. This CDR3 is built from 13 residues. The CDR3 sequence is CSVAGQAFSEQYF. CDR3 DNA sequence: TGCAGCGTTGCCGGACAGGCATTCTCCGAGCAGTACTTC.

V usage is TRBV6-1 and J usage is TRBJ2-2; the match to TRBD2 covers 16 bases. The CDR3 consists of 19 residues. CDR1 and CDR2 (germline): MNHNS, SASEGT. The trim removed 4 bases at V and 2 bases at J, leaving 7 bases unmatched. The CDR3 reads CASSAGTSGGAVNTGELFF. CDR3 DNA sequence: TGTGCCAGCAGTGCCGGGACTAGCGGGGGGGCGGTAAACACCGGGGAGCTGTTTTTT.

The CDR3 spells CSVSDVGAYNEQFF. CDR3 nucleotide sequence: TGCAGCGTTTCGGACGTTGGCGCCTACAATGAGCAGTTCTTC. The chain combines TRBV29-1 with TRBJ2-1; D remains ambiguous. The V end lost 5 bases, the J end lost 2 bases, and 13 bases lay between the germline ends. This CDR3 has 14 residues. In germline, CDR1 is SQVTM, CDR2 ANQGSEA.

The chain joins TRBV6-5 to TRBJ1-1, with D perhaps matching TRBD1 (6 bases). The CDR3 contains 14 residues. V dropped 6 bases and J dropped 4 bases, with 15 bases sitting between them. Germline lookup yields CDR1 MNHEY and CDR2 SVGAGI. DNA of the CDR3: TGTGCCAGCAGGTACACAGGGCGACGCACTGAAGCTTTCTTT. This encodes CASRYTGRRTEAFF.

V gene TRBV12-3 or TRBV12-4 combines with J gene TRBJ1-1; D might be TRBD1 (6 bases). V was clipped by 6 bases and J by 8 bases, with 13 bases between them. The CDR3 has 12 residues. The CDR3 DNA is TGTGCCAGCAGCTTCCTCAGGGGCGAAGCTTTCTTT. This translates into CASSFLRGEAFF.

The J gene is TRBJ2-3, the V gene TRBV7-2; D might be TRBD1 or TRBD2, each matching 5 bases. The germline gives CDR1 SGHTA, CDR2 FQGNSA. The CDR3 runs 16 residues. Trimming removed 1 base from V and 5 bases from J, with 16 bases in between. The CDR3 nucleotides are TGTGCCAGCAGCTTAGGCGCCGGGGCCCCCCTAGATACGCAGTATTTT. Translated, it gives CASSLGAGAPLDTQYF.

This clonotype was seen only a few times. V is TRBV5-6 and J is TRBJ2-2; no clear D. V was pared by 1 base and J by 4 bases, with 5 bases between. This CDR3 is built from 13 residues. The germline CDR1 and CDR2 sequences are SGHDT and YYEEEE. The CDR3 loop is CASSLSVTGELFF. The CDR3 DNA reads TGTGCCAGCAGCTTGTCGGTCACCGGGGAGCTGTTTTTT.

The V and J genes are TRBV12-3 or TRBV12-4 and TRBJ1-3; D perhaps matches TRBD1 (5 bases). Trimming pared 4 bases from V and 4 bases from J, leaving 14 bases between. The CDR3 length is 15 residues. The CDR3 region is CASSSRGLVGNTIYF. For the CDR3, the DNA is TGTGCCAGCAGTTCGAGGGGCTTAGTCGGAAACACCATATATTTT.

This clonotype was detected only once. The chain has TRBV30 and TRBJ2-3; no clear D. The CDR3 has 15 amino acids. V lost 3 bases and J 0 bases, leaving 13 bases between the germline ends. Germline CDR1 reads GTSNPN; CDR2 reads SVGIG (reference sequence). CDR3 protein: CAWRGILSSTDTQYF. The CDR3 bases are TGTGCCTGGAGGGGGATCCTTTCTAGCACAGATACGCAGTATTTT.

CDR3 nucleotide sequence: TGCAGCGTTGAAGATCCCTGGGGGGAAGAGACCCAGTACTTC. It translates to CSVEDPWGEETQYF. The chain employs TRBV29-1 and TRBJ2-5; D is possibly TRBD2 (6 bases). Germline CDR1 reads SQVTM; CDR2 reads ANQGSEA. V dropped 0 bases and J dropped 3 bases, with 11 bases sitting between them. The CDR3 is 14 residues long.

The chain joins TRBV25-1 to TRBJ1-6; possibly TRBD1 for D (5 bases). The CDR3 consists of 11 residues. The V end lost 2 bases, the J end lost 19 bases, and 12 bases lay between the germline ends. Germline-derived CDR1 and CDR2 are MGHDK and SYGVNS. The CDR3 loop is CASSEGTSSHF. CDR3 DNA: TGTGCCAGCAGTGAAGGGACCTCATCTCACTTT.

The chain is built from TRBV20-1 and TRBJ2-2, with TRBD2 matching over 8 bases. The V gene end was trimmed by 6 bases and the J gene end by 9 bases; junction bases not matched to a gene: 15. The CDR3 sequence is 15 residues long. Germline CDR1 DFQATT, CDR2 SNEGSKA (reference sequence). CDR3 DNA sequence: TGCAGTGCCATCGGGGTAGCGGGGACGTACCGGGAGCTGTTTTTT. Protein product: CSAIGVAGTYRELFF.

This clonotype was observed many times. The chain has TRBV12-3 or TRBV12-4 and TRBJ2-3, with D uncertain. The ends were cut back, 6 bases at V and 2 bases at J, with 3 bases in the middle. This CDR3 comprises 11 residues. CDR3 residues: CASSLTDTQYF. CDR3 DNA sequence: TGTGCCAGCAGCCTCACAGATACGCAGTATTTT.

The rearrangement joins TRBV7-2 to TRBJ2-1; a weak D match, TRBD2 (7 bases). Germline V gene sequence: CDR1 SGHTA, CDR2 FQGNSA. V lost 5 bases to trimming and J lost 7 bases, with 18 bases between them. CDR3 length: 15 residues. The CDR3 DNA sequence: TGTGCCAGCAGCCCACAGGGACTACTAGGGAATGAGCAGTTCTTC. It translates to CASSPQGLLGNEQFF.

This sequence joins TRBV9 and TRBJ2-1, with a possible D match to TRBD2 (6 bases). The germline V and J ends were trimmed by 3 bases and 4 bases, with 11 bases remaining between them. The CDR3 extends over 14 amino acids. Germline V gene data show CDR1 as SGDLS and CDR2 as YYNGEE. The CDR3 sequence: CASSARLVYNEQFF. CDR3 DNA: TGTGCCAGCAGCGCGAGACTAGTTTACAATGAGCAGTTCTTC.

The V and J genes are TRBV20-1 and TRBJ2-3; unclear D gene. Germline V gives CDR1 DFQATT, CDR2 SNEGSKA (reference sequence). V was clipped by 4 bases and J by 0 bases, with 8 bases between them. CDR3 length: 13 amino acids. The CDR3 DNA reads TGCAGTGCTATGGTTTCTAGCACAGATACGCAGTATTTT. It yields the protein CSAMVSSTDTQYF.

This chain links TRBV12-3 or TRBV12-4 with TRBJ2-1; the D is unclear. The CDR3 sequence is 11 residues long. V shed 10 bases and J shed 4 bases, with 8 bases lying between them. The CDR3 loop is CATQLYNEQFF. CDR3 DNA sequence: TGTGCCACACAGTTATACAATGAGCAGTTCTTC.

This rearrangement joins TRBV12-3 or TRBV12-4 to TRBJ2-2; 9 bases are a match to TRBD2. After removal of 5 bases from V and 6 bases from J, the junction contained 7 bases not matched to a gene. CDR3 length: 15 amino acids. The DNA for the CDR3 is TGTGCCAGCAGTATGGCGGGGGGGCCCGCCGGGGAGCTGTTTTTT. Translating gives CASSMAGGPAGELFF.

This rearrangement joins TRBV4-2 to TRBJ2-5; unclear D gene. The germline V gene encodes CDR1 LGHNA and CDR2 YNFKEQ. Between the trimmed V and J ends, which lost 1 base and 2 bases, there was a span of 8 bases. This CDR3 has 14 residues. The DNA for the CDR3 is TGTGCCAGCAGCCAAGGGCGGCTGCAAGAGACCCAGTACTTC. It yields the protein CASSQGRLQETQYF.

V is TRBV5-6 and J is TRBJ2-4; TRBD1 might be the D (6 bases). The CDR3 covers 12 residues. Trimming left V 0 bases short and J 9 bases short, with 7 bases between. The V gene's germline CDR1 is SGHDT and CDR2 YYEEEE. The CDR3 sequence: CASSLAGAIQYF. The CDR3 coding sequence is TGTGCCAGCAGCTTGGCAGGGGCCATTCAGTACTTC.

The CDR3 region has the DNA TGTGCCAGCACGGAGGGATTAAGAGCCAAAAACATTCAGTACTTC. Its protein is CASTEGLRAKNIQYF. The chain uses TRBV2 and TRBJ2-4; a weak D match, TRBD2 (6 bases). This CDR3 comprises 15 residues. V lost 7 bases and J lost 0, with 13 bases in between. Per germline, CDR1 SNHLY and CDR2 FYNNEI.

The chain uses TRBV30 and TRBJ2-5; D may be TRBD2 (5 bases). The germline V gene encodes CDR1 GTSNPN and CDR2 SVGIG (reference sequence). This CDR3 has 14 amino acids. Between the trimmed V and J ends, which lost 3 bases and 5 bases, there was a span of 16 bases. CDR3 bases: TGTGCCTGGAGGGAGACCGGGCCGGGGGAGACCCAGTACTTC. It translates to CAWRETGPGETQYF.

The chain recombines TRBV30 with TRBJ1-1; D possibly corresponds to TRBD1 (5 bases). Per the germline V gene, CDR1 is GTSNPN and CDR2 is SVGIG (reference sequence). Trimming stripped 2 bases from V and 1 base from J, with 8 bases between. The CDR3 is made up of 13 amino acids. The CDR3 coding sequence is TGTGCCTGGAGTCGAGGGGCGAACACTGAAGCTTTCTTT. This codes for CAWSRGANTEAFF.

The chain has TRBV5-6 and TRBJ2-5; 8 bases match TRBD1. CDR3 length equals 15 residues. Germline CDR1 is SGHDT and CDR2 is YYEEEE. V lost 1 base and J lost 4; bases outside the gene matches: 6. The CDR3: CASSLSGQGTETQYF. In nucleotides, the CDR3 is TGTGCCAGCAGCTTGTCAGGACAGGGCACAGAGACCCAGTACTTC.